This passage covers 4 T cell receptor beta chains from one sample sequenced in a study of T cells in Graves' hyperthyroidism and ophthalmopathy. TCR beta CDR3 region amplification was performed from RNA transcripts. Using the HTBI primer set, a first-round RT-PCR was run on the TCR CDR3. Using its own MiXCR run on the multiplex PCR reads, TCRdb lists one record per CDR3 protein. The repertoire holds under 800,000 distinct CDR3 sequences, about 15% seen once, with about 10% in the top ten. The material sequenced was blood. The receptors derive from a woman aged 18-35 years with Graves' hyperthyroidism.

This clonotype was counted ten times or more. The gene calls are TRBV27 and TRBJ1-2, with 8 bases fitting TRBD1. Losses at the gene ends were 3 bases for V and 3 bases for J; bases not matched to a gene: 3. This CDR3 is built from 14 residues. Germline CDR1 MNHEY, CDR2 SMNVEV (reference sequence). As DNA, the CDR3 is TGTGCCAGCAGTTTGAGGACAGGGCACTATGGCTACACCTTC. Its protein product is CASSLRTGHYGYTF.

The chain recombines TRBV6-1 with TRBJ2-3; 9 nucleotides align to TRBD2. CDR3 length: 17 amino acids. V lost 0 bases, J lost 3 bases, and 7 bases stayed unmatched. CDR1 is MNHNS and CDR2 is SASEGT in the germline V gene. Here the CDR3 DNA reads TGTGCCAGCAGTGAAGCGCTTCGGGGACTAGCAACAGATACGCAGTATTTT. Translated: CASSEALRGLATDTQYF.

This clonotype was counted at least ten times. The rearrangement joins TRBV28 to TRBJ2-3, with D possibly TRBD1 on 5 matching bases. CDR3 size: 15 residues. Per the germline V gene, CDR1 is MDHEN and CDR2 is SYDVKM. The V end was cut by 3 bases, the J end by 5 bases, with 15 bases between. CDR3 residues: CASSLRQLKKDTQYF. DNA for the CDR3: TGTGCCAGCAGTTTGAGACAGCTTAAAAAAGATACGCAGTATTTT.

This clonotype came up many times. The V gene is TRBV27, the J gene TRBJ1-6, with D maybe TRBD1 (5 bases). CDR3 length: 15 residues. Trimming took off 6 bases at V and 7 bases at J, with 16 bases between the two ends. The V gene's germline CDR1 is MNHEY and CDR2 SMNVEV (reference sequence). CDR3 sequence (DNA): TGTGCCAGCAGCGCCGGGGGGATGGGGAATTCACCCCTCCACTTT. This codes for CASSAGGMGNSPLHF.